What follows describes a single T cell receptor (beta chain). Its specificity is not known. Unique molecular identifiers featured in how the TCRbeta library was prepared. Each CDR3 protein is one row after TCRdb ran MiXCR on the PCR reads. The table has some 450,000 distinct CDR3 sequences, around 46% seen once. This record belongs to a study of T-cell reconstitution after alpha-beta-depleted transplantation in children. Findings and caveats of the study: There were some patients whose high TCRbeta diversity at day 60 came from surviving recipient T cells and thymic progenitors. Newly produced T cells mostly provided counts and TCRbeta diversity after one year, as hyperexpanded clones declined.

Deletions cut 0 bases from V and 7 bases from J, with 7 bases between. The CDR3 is 13 residues long. The input for sequencing was PBMCs, taken before TCRalphabeta/CD19-depleted stem cell transplant. The rearrangement joins TRBV12-3 or TRBV12-4 to TRBJ2-1; maybe TRBD1 (5 bases). This clonotype was sampled from a girl aged 2-10 years with aplastic anemia, due to receive a stem cell transplant. CDR3 region: CASSLAPGNEQFF. The CDR3 coding sequence is TGTGCCAGCAGTTTAGCCCCAGGGAATGAGCAGTTCTTC.